This record looks at one T cell receptor beta chain sequence and its context. Its target is unknown. The sample comes from a study of OX40 agonist ivuxolimab in advanced cancers. As for the study in general: Dose-escalation patients' cancers were hepatocellular carcinoma, melanoma, renal cell or head and neck cancer. At just under 85% male, the cohort had a mean age of about 60 years, ranging from roughly 20 to 90. Earlier treatment with anti-PD-1, anti-PD-L1 or anti-CTLA-4 was permitted, and approximately 38% had received some. Points from the study as a whole: On average, CD8+ T cells had more expanded clones than CD4+.

V shed 3 bases, J shed 4 bases, and the junction held 9 bases outside the gene matches. There are 17 residues in the CDR3. The germline CDR1 and CDR2 sequences are SEHNR and FQNEAQ (reference sequence). Assay used: immunoSEQ multiplex PCR; TCRdb lists only in-frame clones, some missing. Found here are tens of thousands of clones, around four fifths of them singletons; the top ten hold around 2%. The TCR comes from an adult with an advanced solid tumor such as melanoma, head and neck, liver or kidney cancer. Sequenced here: CD4+ or CD8+ T cells sorted from blood, sampled in a trial of the OX40 agonist ivuxolimab. The chain uses TRBV7-9 and TRBJ1-2; 12 bases align to TRBD1. CDR3 nucleotides: TGTGCCAGCAGCTTTGCGGGACAGGGGGCAAGTAGCTATGGCTACACCTTC. This codes for CASSFAGQGASSYGYTF.